Following are 29 T cell receptor beta chains from one sample sequenced in a study of blood T cell repertoires in COVID-19. Profiled with immunoSEQ multiplex PCR; TCRdb holds only in-frame clones, not every one. Found here are approximately 120,000 clones, about 83% of them singletons; the top ten hold 10% to 15%. Source material: peripheral blood. Receptor source: a man in his fifties or sixties with acute or convalescent COVID-19.

The genes are TRBV16 and TRBJ1-3; 7 nucleotides match TRBD1. V shed 4 bases, J shed 3 bases, and the junction held 3 bases outside the gene matches. Germline CDR1 reads KGHSY; CDR2 reads FQNENV. This CDR3 region has 14 residues. CDR3 sequence: CASSPRTGGNTIYF. The CDR3 bases are TGTGCCAGCAGCCCTCGGACAGGTGGAAACACCATATATTTT.

The genes are TRBV3-1 (or the pseudogene TRBV3-2) and TRBJ2-2, with a tentative D call TRBD1 (6 bases). The CDR3 covers 15 residues. Trimming took 4 bases from V and 4 from J, leaving 13 bases between them. Germline V gives CDR1 LGHDT, CDR2 YNNKEL (reference sequence). The CDR3 sequence: CASSPRQVGTGELFF. In nucleotides, the CDR3 is TGTGCCAGCAGCCCCAGACAGGTGGGCACCGGGGAGCTGTTTTTT.

V gene TRBV28 combines with J gene TRBJ1-1, with a possible D match to TRBD1 (5 bases). CDR3 length: 14 amino acids. The germline CDR1 and CDR2 sequences are MDHEN and SYDVKM. Trimming stripped 5 bases from V and 6 bases from J, with 16 bases between. The CDR3 spells CASSTPGGMPEAFF. Here the CDR3 DNA reads TGTGCCAGCAGTACCCCGGGGGGAATGCCTGAAGCTTTCTTT.

The CDR3 bases are TGCGCCAGCAGTGACGGGAATTCACCCCTCCACTTT. Residues: CASSDGNSPLHF. The chain uses TRBV10-1 and TRBJ1-6, with unresolved D. Between the trimmed V and J ends, which lost 3 bases and 7 bases, there was a span of 4 bases. The CDR3 has 12 amino acids. Germline assignment: CDR1 WNHNN and CDR2 SYGVQD (reference sequence).

This chain connects TRBV5-4 to TRBJ1-1; TRBD1 aligns across 7 bases. The CDR3 totals 15 residues. Trimming took 2 bases from V and 1 from J; bases not matched to a gene: 5. The V gene's germline CDR1 is SGHNT and CDR2 YYREEE (reference sequence). The CDR3, as DNA: TGTGCCAGCAGCTTTGACAGGGTCGGGAACACTGAAGCTTTCTTT. Amino acid sequence: CASSFDRVGNTEAFF. Drawing the rest from reference TRBV5-4 and TRBJ1-1, the complete variable domain is ETGVTQSPTHLIKTRGQQVTLRCSSQSGHNTVSWYQQALGQGPQFIFQYYREEENGRGNFPPRFSGLQFPNYSSELNVNALELDDSALYLCASSFDRVGNTEAFFGQGTRLTVV.

This chain connects TRBV6-5 to TRBJ2-7; D perhaps matches TRBD2 (6 bases). Germline lookup yields CDR1 MNHEY and CDR2 SVGAGI. V shed 6 bases and J shed 1 base, with 13 bases lying between them. CDR3 length: 14 residues. In DNA form, the CDR3 reads TGTGCCAGCAGCCCCGTGGCGGGGTCCTACGAGCAGTACTTC. The encoded protein is CASSPVAGSYEQYF.

The V and J genes are TRBV5-4 and TRBJ1-2, with D perhaps TRBD1 (6 bases). The germline gives CDR1 SGHNT, CDR2 YYREEE (reference sequence). Trimming cost V 7 bases and J 8 bases, with 24 bases left between them. The CDR3 is 15 amino acids. The CDR3 DNA reads TGTGCCAGCGGCGATTCCATCGGACAGTTTGCGGGCTACACCTTC. It encodes CASGDSIGQFAGYTF.

This clone was observed a handful of times. Other DNA sequences in this specimen translate into the identical CDR3. The rearrangement uses TRBV27 and TRBJ1-5; D is ambiguous. The CDR3 covers 13 residues. V lost 5 bases to trimming and J lost 2 bases, with 7 bases between them. Per germline, CDR1 MNHEY and CDR2 SMNVEV (reference sequence). The CDR3 nucleotides read TGTGCCAGCAGTCTGCAGGGCAATCAGCCCCAGCATTTT. It encodes CASSLQGNQPQHF.

V gene TRBV5-1 combines with J gene TRBJ2-2; 9 bases agree with TRBD2. With 4 bases clipped from V and 0 bases from J, the junction kept 1 base outside the gene matches. There are 15 residues in the CDR3. In germline, CDR1 is SGHRS, CDR2 YFSETQ. DNA for the CDR3: TGCGCCAGCAGCCGGACTAGCGCGAACACCGGGGAGCTGTTTTTT. This encodes CASSRTSANTGELFF.

This chain uses TRBV5-4 with TRBJ2-7; 13 bases map to TRBD2. CDR1 is SGHNT and CDR2 is YYREEE in the germline V gene (reference sequence). This CDR3 comprises 16 residues. Trimming removed 0 bases from V and 2 bases from J; junction bases left unmatched: 2. The CDR3 loop reads CASSLGGLAGPYEQYF. CDR3 bases: TGTGCCAGCAGCTTGGGGGGACTAGCGGGACCCTACGAGCAGTACTTC.

The chain recombines TRBV14 with TRBJ2-7; weak D call: TRBD1 (6 bases). Germline values: CDR1 SGHDN, CDR2 FVKESK. Trimming took 3 bases from V and 5 from J, leaving 8 bases between them. CDR3 size: 12 residues. The CDR3 DNA reads TGTGCCAGCAGCCACCGACAGGACGAGCAGTACTTC. Translated: CASSHRQDEQYF.

The CDR3 bases are TGTGCCAGCGGCTACAGGGACCCCACAGATACGCAGTATTTT. This translates into CASGYRDPTDTQYF. The gene calls are TRBV27 and TRBJ2-3, with D maybe TRBD1 (6 bases). V lost 8 bases to trimming and J lost 2 bases, with 14 bases between them. The CDR3 has 14 residues. CDR1 is MNHEY and CDR2 is SMNVEV in the germline V gene (reference sequence).

This rearrangement joins TRBV30 to TRBJ2-5; 10 bases are shared with TRBD2. Losses at the gene ends were 2 bases for V and 5 bases for J; bases not matched to a gene: 5. The germline gives CDR1 GTSNPN, CDR2 SVGIG (reference sequence). This CDR3 comprises 14 residues. This chain's CDR3 is CAWSPASGSETQYF. The DNA for the CDR3 is TGTGCCTGGAGTCCCGCTAGCGGGAGTGAGACCCAGTACTTC.

In its sample, this clone was seen a few times. The chain links TRBV5-1 to TRBJ2-2, with 7 bases identical to TRBD1. The CDR3 covers 13 residues. J was trimmed by 4 bases and V by 7 bases; bases with no gene match: 4. CDR1 and CDR2 from the germline V gene are SGHRS and YFSETQ. The CDR3 loop is CASGTVSTGELFF. CDR3 in DNA: TGCGCCAGCGGGACAGTTTCCACCGGGGAGCTGTTTTTT.

J is TRBJ2-1 and V is TRBV27, with 9 positions matching TRBD2. Germline V gene sequence: CDR1 MNHEY, CDR2 SMNVEV (reference sequence). This CDR3 comprises 17 residues. V lost 2 bases, J lost 6 bases, and 11 bases stayed unmatched. DNA of the CDR3: TGTGCCAGCAGTTTACTCCCAGGGCTAGCGGGGCGCAATGAGCAGTTCTTC. Its protein is CASSLLPGLAGRNEQFF.

The chain links TRBV6-5 to TRBJ1-4, with 7 bases identical to TRBD1. The J segment lost 3 bases and the V segment lost 6 bases, leaving 7 bases of the junction unmatched. The V gene's germline CDR1 is MNHEY and CDR2 SVGAGI. CDR3 length: 15 amino acids. The chain's CDR3 is CASRPRQGSNEKLFF. DNA of the CDR3: TGTGCCAGCAGGCCCCGACAGGGATCTAATGAAAAACTGTTTTTT.

The rearrangement uses TRBV30 and TRBJ2-5, with 10 bases that match TRBD2. Germline V gene sequence: CDR1 GTSNPN, CDR2 SVGIG (reference sequence). The V and J ends lost 0 bases and 0 bases, in that order; junction bases with no gene match: 4. The CDR3 loop spans 16 amino acids. The CDR3 sequence is CAWSVGLAANQETQYF. In DNA, the CDR3 is TGTGCCTGGAGTGTAGGACTAGCGGCAAACCAAGAGACCCAGTACTTC.

The chain carries TRBV5-1 and TRBJ1-4; tentatively, D is TRBD1 (6 bases). This CDR3 is built from 14 residues. V was pared by 4 bases and J by 7 bases, with 14 bases between. Germline-derived CDR1 and CDR2 are SGHRS and YFSETQ. CDR3 sequence (DNA): TGCGCCAGCAGCGTAGGGGGTATTGGTGAAAAACTGTTTTTT. Protein: CASSVGGIGEKLFF.

For the CDR3, the DNA is TGTGCCAGCAGCGTTAACTATGGCTACACCTTC. Protein sequence: CASSVNYGYTF. The J gene is TRBJ1-2, the V gene TRBV25-1; D remains unclear. There are 11 residues in the CDR3. Germline V gene sequence: CDR1 MGHDK, CDR2 SYGVNS. V was pared by 6 bases and J by 1 base, with 3 bases between.

This chain connects TRBV3-1 (or the pseudogene TRBV3-2) to TRBJ2-7; the D is unclear. The V gene's germline CDR1 is LGHDT and CDR2 YNNKEL (reference sequence). Between the trimmed V and J ends, which lost 4 bases and 1 base, there was a span of 11 bases. This CDR3 is 14 amino acids long. CDR3 sequence reads: CASSLMGPSYEQYF. The CDR3 nucleotides are TGTGCCAGCAGCCTCATGGGCCCTTCCTACGAGCAGTACTTC.

The V gene is TRBV7-3, the J gene TRBJ2-2; 8 nucleotides line up with TRBD1. The CDR3 is 13 amino acids. J was trimmed by 6 bases and V by 5 bases; bases with no gene match: 2. Germline CDR1 reads SGHTA; CDR2 reads FQGTGA. The CDR3 sequence is CASSQTGAGELFF. The DNA for the CDR3 is TGTGCCAGCAGCCAGACAGGGGCCGGGGAGCTGTTTTTT.

The chain recombines TRBV2 with TRBJ1-2, with TRBD1 matching 7 bases. CDR3 length equals 15 residues. The V gene end was trimmed by 4 bases and the J gene end by 8 bases; junction bases not matched to a gene: 13. CDR1 and CDR2 from the germline V gene are SNHLY and FYNNEI. CDR3 protein: CASSVKSGGSGGYTF. The CDR3 coding sequence is TGTGCCAGCAGTGTGAAGTCAGGGGGGTCAGGGGGCTACACCTTC.

In its sample, this clone was seen once. The V and J genes are TRBV28 and TRBJ1-2, with 8 bases identical to TRBD1. CDR1 is MDHEN, CDR2 SYDVKM, per germline. After removal of 6 bases from V and 4 bases from J, the junction contained 10 bases not matched to a gene. The CDR3 is 15 residues long. Written as DNA, the CDR3 is TGTGCCAGCAGCCTACCTCGGACAGGGCGCTATGGCTACACCTTC. This gives the protein CASSLPRTGRYGYTF.

V usage is TRBV5-1 and J usage is TRBJ1-1, with D maybe TRBD1 (5 bases). The CDR3 runs to 14 residues. V was trimmed by 4 bases and J by 5 bases, leaving 15 bases between them. Germline V gene data show CDR1 as SGHRS and CDR2 as YFSETQ. CDR3 bases: TGCGCCAGCAGCCCGACCCCAGGGAGGACTGAAGCTTTCTTT. Translating gives CASSPTPGRTEAFF.

This clone was observed a handful of times. V usage is TRBV11-2 and J usage is TRBJ2-1; 12 bases line up with TRBD2. Germline lookup yields CDR1 SGHAT and CDR2 FQNNGV. CDR3 length: 14 residues. With V trimmed by 6 bases and J by 8 bases, 5 bases remained unmatched. The CDR3 reads CASRKTSGSYEQFF. The CDR3 bases are TGTGCCAGCAGAAAGACTAGCGGGAGCTATGAGCAGTTCTTC.

The rearrangement joins TRBV3-1 (or the pseudogene TRBV3-2) to TRBJ2-2; 10 nucleotides line up with TRBD2. Trimming removed 1 base from V and 0 bases from J; junction bases left unmatched: 2. This CDR3 is built from 17 residues. Germline V lookup: CDR1 LGHDT, CDR2 YNNKEL (reference sequence). The CDR3 coding sequence is TGTGCCAGCAGCCAAGCTAGCGGGAGTGCGAACACCGGGGAGCTGTTTTTT. Its protein product is CASSQASGSANTGELFF.

This chain links TRBV5-1 with TRBJ2-1; possibly TRBD1 for D (6 bases). V was shortened by 0 bases and J by 4 bases, with 11 bases between the two germline ends. Germline-derived CDR1 and CDR2 are SGHRS and YFSETQ. The CDR3 sequence is 15 residues long. This CDR3 reads CASSLVDRQYNEQFF. The DNA of the CDR3 is TGCGCCAGCAGCTTGGTGGACAGACAATACAATGAGCAGTTCTTC. The full variable domain, with the rest looked up from reference TRBV5-1 and TRBJ2-1, is KAGVTQTPRYLIKTRGQQVTLSCSPISGHRSVSWYQQTPGQGLQFLFEYFSETQRNKGNFPGRFSGRQFSNSRSEMNVSTLELGDSALYLCASSLVDRQYNEQFFGPGTRLTVL.

The rearrangement uses TRBV19 and TRBJ1-5; D possibly corresponds to TRBD1 (5 bases). V lost 3 bases and J lost 1, with 13 bases in between. The CDR3 loop spans 16 amino acids. Germline CDR1 LNHDA, CDR2 SQIVND (reference sequence). CDR3 nucleotides: TGTGCCAGTAGTATGGTGGCAGGGCAAAGCAATCAGCCCCAGCATTTT. Translating it yields CASSMVAGQSNQPQHF. The complete variable domain, with remaining parts taken from reference TRBV19 and TRBJ1-5, reads DGGITQSPKYLFRKEGQNVTLSCEQNLNHDAMYWYRQDPGQGLRLIYYSQIVNDFQKGDIAEGYSVSREKKESFPLTVTSAQKNPTAFYLCASSMVAGQSNQPQHFGDGTRLSIL.

The V gene is TRBV28, the J gene TRBJ2-7, with D perhaps TRBD1 (5 bases). V was clipped by 6 bases and J by 3 bases, with 6 bases between them. Per germline, CDR1 MDHEN and CDR2 SYDVKM. The CDR3 is 11 residues long. The CDR3 sequence is CASSDSYEQYF. The CDR3 DNA is TGTGCCAGCAGCGACAGCTACGAGCAGTACTTC.